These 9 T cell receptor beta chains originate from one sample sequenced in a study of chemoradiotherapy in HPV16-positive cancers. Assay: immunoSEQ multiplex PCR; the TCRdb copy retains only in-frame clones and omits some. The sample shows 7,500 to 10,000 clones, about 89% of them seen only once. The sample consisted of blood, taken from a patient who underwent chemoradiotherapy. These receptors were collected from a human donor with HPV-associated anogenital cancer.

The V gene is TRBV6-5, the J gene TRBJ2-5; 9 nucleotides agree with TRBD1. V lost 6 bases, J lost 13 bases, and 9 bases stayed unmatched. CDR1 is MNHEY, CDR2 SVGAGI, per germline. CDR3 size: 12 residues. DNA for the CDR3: TGTGCCAGCAGAAGGACAGGGGCCCCCCCGTACTTC. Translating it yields CASRRTGAPPYF.

For the CDR3, the DNA is TGCGCCAGCAGCTCACGGACAGGGGGCTTCGACGAGCAGTACTTC. Encoded protein: CASSSRTGGFDEQYF. The V call is TRBV5-1, the J call TRBJ2-7; 11 nucleotides align to TRBD1. Germline loops: CDR1 SGHRS, CDR2 YFSETQ. The CDR3 runs 15 residues. V gave up 3 bases and J gave up 5 bases; unmatched junction bases: 7.

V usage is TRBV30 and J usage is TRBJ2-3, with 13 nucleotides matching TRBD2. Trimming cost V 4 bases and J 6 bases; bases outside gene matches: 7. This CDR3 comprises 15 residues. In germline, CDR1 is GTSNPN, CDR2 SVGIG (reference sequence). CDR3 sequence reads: CAWTPGLAGVDTQYF. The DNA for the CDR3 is TGTGCCTGGACTCCCGGACTAGCGGGGGTCGATACGCAGTATTTT.

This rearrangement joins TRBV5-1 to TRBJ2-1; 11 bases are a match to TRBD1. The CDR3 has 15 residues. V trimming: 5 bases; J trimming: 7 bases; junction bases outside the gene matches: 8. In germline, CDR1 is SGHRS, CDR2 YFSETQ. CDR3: CASSPGQGVGNEQFF. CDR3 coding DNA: TGCGCCAGCAGTCCGGGACAGGGGGTCGGGAATGAGCAGTTCTTC.

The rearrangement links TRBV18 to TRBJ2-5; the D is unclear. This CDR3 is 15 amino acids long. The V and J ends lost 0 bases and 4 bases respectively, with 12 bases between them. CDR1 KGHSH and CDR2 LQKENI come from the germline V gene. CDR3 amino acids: CASSPPGMELETQYF. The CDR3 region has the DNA TGTGCCAGCTCACCACCGGGGATGGAATTAGAGACCCAGTACTTC.

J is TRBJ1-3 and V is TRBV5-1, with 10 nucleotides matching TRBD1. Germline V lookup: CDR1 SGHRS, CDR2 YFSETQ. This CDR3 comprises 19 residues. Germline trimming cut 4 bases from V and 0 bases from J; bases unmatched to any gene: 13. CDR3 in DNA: TGCGCCAGCAGCCCTCGTCCCGGGACAGGGGTGGCCTCTGGAAACACCATATATTTT. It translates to CASSPRPGTGVASGNTIYF. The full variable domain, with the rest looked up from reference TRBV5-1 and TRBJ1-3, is KAGVTQTPRYLIKTRGQQVTLSCSPISGHRSVSWYQQTPGQGLQFLFEYFSETQRNKGNFPGRFSGRQFSNSRSEMNVSTLELGDSALYLCASSPRPGTGVASGNTIYFGEGSWLTVV.

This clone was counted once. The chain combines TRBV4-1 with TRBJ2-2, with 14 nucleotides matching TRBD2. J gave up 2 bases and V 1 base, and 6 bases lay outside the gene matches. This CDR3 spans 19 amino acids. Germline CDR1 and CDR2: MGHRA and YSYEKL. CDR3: CASSQGPTSGGANTGELFF. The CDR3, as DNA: TGCGCCAGCAGCCAAGGCCCGACTAGCGGGGGGGCTAACACCGGGGAGCTGTTTTTT.

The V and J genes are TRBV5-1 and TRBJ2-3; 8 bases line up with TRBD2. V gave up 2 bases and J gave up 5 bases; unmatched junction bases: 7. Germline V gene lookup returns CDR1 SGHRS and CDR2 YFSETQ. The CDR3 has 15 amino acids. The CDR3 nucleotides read TGCGCCAGCAGCTTAAGGCCGGGGGGGCAAGATACGCAGTATTTT. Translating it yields CASSLRPGGQDTQYF.

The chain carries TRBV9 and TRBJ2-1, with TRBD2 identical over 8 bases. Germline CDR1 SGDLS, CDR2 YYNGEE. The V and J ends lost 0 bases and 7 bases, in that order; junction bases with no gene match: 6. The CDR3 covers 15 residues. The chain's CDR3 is CASSVAPGGGNEQFF. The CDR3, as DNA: TGTGCCAGCAGCGTAGCTCCGGGGGGGGGAAATGAGCAGTTCTTC. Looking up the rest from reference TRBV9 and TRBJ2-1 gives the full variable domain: DSGVTQTPKHLITATGQRVTLRCSPRSGDLSVYWYQQSLDQGLQFLIQYYNGEERAKGNILERFSAQQFPDLHSELNLSSLELGDSALYFCASSVAPGGGNEQFFGPGTRLTVL.